The sample holds one count of the clone carrying this T cell receptor beta chain. The sample originates from a study of blood T cell repertoires in COVID-19. Study-level background: Spain, Italy and the United States supplied samples that represented acute and convalescent COVID-19. PBMCs, B-cell-depleted T cells, or T cells provided the cDNA or gDNA that made up the material.

Germline CDR1 reads SGHAT; CDR2 reads FQNNGV. This CDR3 has 17 residues. V was cut by 5 bases and J by 2 bases, with 20 bases left in between. In the study's own analysis: Nucleated cell counts were estimated from reference gene primer amplification. Clones were read by immunoSEQ multiplex PCR, and TCRdb kept only the in-frame ones, dropping some. Clone size and V and J calls were adopted from that table, with D and trimming inferred from the DNA. This table holds some 90,000 clones, nearly 90% found once. The sequencing sample was made of peripheral blood. This sequence joins TRBV11-2 and TRBJ2-3, with D tentatively TRBD2 (5 bases). The receptor comes from a man in his forties or fifties with acute or convalescent COVID-19. The CDR3 here is CASSPLAGSPFTDTQYF. Here the CDR3 DNA reads TGTGCCAGCAGCCCTCTTGCGGGTTCGCCTTTCACAGATACGCAGTATTTT.